These 9 T cell receptor beta chains were sequenced from one sample in a study of shared clonotypes between healthy human individuals. The assay was immunoSEQ multiplex PCR, and TCRdb's table has in-frame clones only and misses some. This sample has some 2.1 million clones, with about 95% found just once. The sample was naive CD4+ T cells sorted from blood. Subset reported: CD45RA+ positively selected. The receptors originated from a man aged 18 to 29 in good health.

V and J are TRBV6-6 and TRBJ2-7; 7 bases line up with TRBD2. The germline CDR1 and CDR2 sequences are MNHNY and SVGAGI (reference sequence). The trim removed 7 bases at V and 0 bases at J, leaving 3 bases unmatched. The CDR3 consists of 13 residues. Here the CDR3 DNA reads TGTGCCAGCACTAGGGACTACTCCTACGAGCAGTACTTC. Amino acid sequence: CASTRDYSYEQYF.

The genes are TRBV10-3 and TRBJ1-1; 7 nucleotides align to TRBD1. Germline CDR1 and CDR2: ENHRY and SYGVKD. The CDR3 sequence is 16 residues long. J was trimmed by 3 bases and V by 6 bases; bases with no gene match: 13. The CDR3, as DNA: TGTGCCATCAGCCTAGACAGGGTCGGTAGGGACACTGAAGCTTTCTTT. Translated: CAISLDRVGRDTEAFF.

CDR3 in DNA: TGTGCCAGCAGCTTTCCACTAACCAAGCTGTTTTTT. Its protein product is CASSFPLTKLFF. This chain links TRBV11-2 with TRBJ2-2; D unclear. Germline V gene lookup returns CDR1 SGHAT and CDR2 FQNNGV. The CDR3 spans 12 residues. Trimming removed 3 bases at V and 12 bases at J, with 11 bases between. The whole variable domain, remainder taken from reference TRBV11-2 and TRBJ2-2, is EAGVAQSPRYKIIEKRQSVAFWCNPISGHATLYWYQQILGQGPKLLIQFQNNGVVDDSQLPKDRFSAERLKGVDSTLKIQPAKLEDSAVYLCASSFPLTKLFFGEGSRLTVL.

This clone occurred once. This rearrangement joins TRBV14 to TRBJ2-7, with no clear D. V lost 0 bases to trimming and J lost 6 bases, with 3 bases between them. Germline lookup yields CDR1 SGHDN and CDR2 FVKESK. The CDR3 contains 11 residues. The CDR3 region is CASSQEFEQYF. CDR3 DNA: TGTGCCAGCAGCCAAGAGTTCGAGCAGTACTTC.

The chain carries TRBV5-4 and TRBJ2-5, with TRBD1 identical over 9 bases. CDR3 size: 15 residues. Per the germline V gene, CDR1 is SGHNT and CDR2 is YYREEE (reference sequence). After removal of 4 bases from V and 1 base from J, the junction contained 5 bases not matched to a gene. CDR3 residues: CASSGNRGPQETQYF. DNA of the CDR3: TGTGCCAGCAGCGGGAACAGGGGGCCCCAAGAGACCCAGTACTTC.

The chain has TRBV28 and TRBJ1-2, with 10 bases identical to TRBD1. The trim removed 5 bases at V and 7 bases at J, leaving 13 bases unmatched. In germline, CDR1 is MDHEN, CDR2 SYDVKM. The CDR3 loop spans 16 amino acids. The CDR3 DNA sequence: TGTGCCAGCAGTCCCCTACGGGGACAGGGGTTCGGTGGCTACACCTTC. This encodes CASSPLRGQGFGGYTF.

V gene TRBV6-5 combines with J gene TRBJ1-4; unclear D gene. Between the trimmed V and J ends, which lost 6 bases and 5 bases, there was a span of 13 bases. CDR1 and CDR2 (germline): MNHEY, SVGAGI. The CDR3 totals 14 residues. CDR3 nucleotides: TGTGCCAGCAGCCACGGCATGATAAATGAAAAACTGTTTTTT. Residues: CASSHGMINEKLFF.

V usage is TRBV6-1 and J usage is TRBJ1-5; D gene unclear. V was shortened by 5 bases and J by 3 bases, with 11 bases between the two germline ends. The germline gives CDR1 MNHNS, CDR2 SASEGT. This CDR3 is built from 14 residues. Here the CDR3 reads CASSSQRTNQPQHF. DNA of the CDR3: TGTGCCAGCAGTTCGCAGAGGACCAATCAGCCCCAGCATTTT.

V and J are TRBV7-9 and TRBJ1-3, with 8 bases fitting TRBD1. V was pared by 6 bases and J by 1 base, with 2 bases of the junction left unmatched. The CDR3 consists of 14 residues. Looked up from germline, CDR1 is SEHNR and CDR2 is FQNEAQ (reference sequence). Here the CDR3 reads CASSRTGSGNTIYF. The CDR3 nucleotides are TGTGCCAGCAGTCGGACAGGGTCTGGAAACACCATATATTTT.